The T cell receptor (beta chain) under discussion was sequenced for a study of T cells after yellow fever vaccination. MiXCR was run by TCRdb on the 5' RACE reads, yielding one entry per CDR3 protein. The sample yields 200,000 to 250,000 distinct CDR3 sequences, 6% to 7.5% seen once. The sequence came from a man aged 30 to 39 who received the YFV17D yellow fever vaccine. The material was CD4+ T cells sorted from PBMCs, obtained 15 days after the yellow fever booster vaccination.

Here the CDR3 reads CASSWDSFWNEQFF. Written as DNA, the CDR3 is TGTGCCAGCAGCTGGGACAGCTTTTGGAATGAGCAGTTCTTC. The chain employs TRBV12-3 or TRBV12-4 and TRBJ2-1; 7 nucleotides agree with TRBD1. The ends lost 6 bases at V and 7 bases at J; junction bases unmatched: 9. The CDR3 length is 14 residues.